Below, 2 T cell receptor beta chains from the same sample are listed, as sequenced in a study of beta chain features in type 1 diabetes (dated by TCRdb to the late 2010s). These receptors have no identified antigens. Results and caveats for the whole study, not just this receptor: Type 1 diabetes patients showed a moderate but significant shortening of TCRB CDR3 length in all four CD4+ subsets.

Library prep was done by the immunoSEQ multiplex PCR assay. The entire amount of isolated RNA was reverse transcribed using the High Capacity cDNA Reverse Transcription Kit, so the sequenced TCRB transcripts were expressed ones. Entries here come from immuneACCESS through TCRdb and include only in-frame sequences with V and J called. Some clones fail to appear in such tables; in the studies checked, an unresolved V gene covers under half of the shortfall, and the cause of the remainder is unknown. The sample table lists some 290,000 clones, around 24% of them with a count of one. The top ten clonotypes cover 0.012% of the sample. Sequencing was done on a sample of naive CD4+ T cells from blood. The cell subset or site label for this specimen denotes: true naive CD4+ T cells. These receptors were taken from a woman between 25 and 40 years old with type 1 diabetes.

This clone was seen a handful of times. The rearrangement links TRBV4-1 to TRBJ2-1, with 10 bases fitting TRBD2. This CDR3 has 17 amino acids. In germline, CDR1 is MGHRA, CDR2 YSYEKL. With 4 bases clipped from V and 1 base from J, the junction kept 7 bases outside the gene matches. The CDR3 spells CASSPPVAGGSYNEQFF. Here the CDR3 DNA reads TGCGCCAGCAGCCCCCCCGTAGCGGGAGGTTCCTACAATGAGCAGTTCTTC.

This clone was seen only a few times. The chain employs TRBV29-1 and TRBJ1-1, with D unresolved. Germline CDR1 is SQVTM and CDR2 is ANQGSEA. V was trimmed by 3 bases and J by 1 base, leaving 9 bases between them. This CDR3 region has 13 residues. In DNA, the CDR3 is TGCAGCGTTGATATACAGACGAACACTGAAGCTTTCTTT. The encoded protein is CSVDIQTNTEAFF.